These 16 T cell receptor beta chains were sequenced from one sample in a study of blood T cell repertoires in COVID-19. TCRdb's table, derived via immunoSEQ multiplex PCR, lists solely in-frame clones and lacks some. Here the sample spans roughly 100,000 clones, around 90% being singletons. Sequenced material: peripheral blood. The receptors were sampled from a human donor in a cohort sampled during active COVID-19.

This clone came up many times. The rearrangement links TRBV4-1 to TRBJ1-2; TRBD1 is a possible D gene (6 bases). This CDR3 has 15 residues. V was pared by 5 bases and J by 4 bases, with 17 bases between. Germline-derived CDR1 and CDR2 are MGHRA and YSYEKL. This chain's CDR3 is CASSALGGRFYGYTF. DNA of the CDR3: TGCGCCAGCAGCGCCCTGGGGGGGCGTTTCTATGGCTACACCTTC.

The J gene is TRBJ2-1, the V gene TRBV19; TRBD2 is a possible D gene (6 bases). Trimming pared 4 bases from V and 0 bases from J, leaving 13 bases between. This CDR3 has 16 residues. Looked up from germline, CDR1 is LNHDA and CDR2 is SQIVND (reference sequence). This chain's CDR3 is CASSTLARSSYNEQFF. In DNA, the CDR3 is TGTGCCAGTAGTACACTAGCACGGAGCTCCTACAATGAGCAGTTCTTC.

The chain uses TRBV10-3 and TRBJ1-2; D might be TRBD1 (6 bases). From germline, CDR1 is ENHRY and CDR2 SYGVKD. CDR3 length: 15 residues. Trimming left V 2 bases short and J 3 bases short, with 13 bases between. CDR3 sequence (DNA): TGTGCCATCAGTGAGCCCCAGACAGGCCACTATGGCTACACCTTC. Translated, it gives CAISEPQTGHYGYTF.

This rearrangement joins TRBV15 to TRBJ2-7, with D unresolved. There are 15 residues in the CDR3. Looked up from germline, CDR1 is LNHNV and CDR2 is YYDKDF (reference sequence). V was clipped by 0 bases and J by 2 bases, with 11 bases between them. The CDR3, as DNA: TGTGCCACCAGCAGAGATCCCCCTTTAACCTACGAGCAGTACTTC. This codes for CATSRDPPLTYEQYF.

The chain uses TRBV7-2 and TRBJ2-7; 8 bases agree with TRBD2. The germline V gene has CDR1 SGHTA and CDR2 FQGNSA. Trimming cost V 3 bases and J 3 bases; bases outside gene matches: 16. The CDR3 extends over 18 amino acids. CDR3 loop: CASSFIGGGNTYLYEQYF. The CDR3 nucleotides are TGTGCCAGCAGCTTCATTGGCGGGGGGAATACCTACCTCTACGAGCAGTACTTC.

The chain uses TRBV5-1 and TRBJ1-2; 9 nucleotides agree with TRBD1. The CDR3 extends over 15 amino acids. V dropped 0 bases and J dropped 8; count of bases not matched to a gene: 8. Germline CDR1 SGHRS, CDR2 YFSETQ. The CDR3: CASSLGDRDTRGYTF. DNA of the CDR3: TGCGCCAGCAGCTTGGGGGACAGGGATACGAGGGGCTACACCTTC.

The CDR3 sequence: CASSPGGGWNQPQHF. The CDR3 DNA follows: TGTGCCAGCAGTCCGGGGGGTGGTTGGAATCAGCCCCAGCATTTT. This sequence joins TRBV6-5 and TRBJ1-5; TRBD1 might be the D (5 bases). CDR1 is MNHEY and CDR2 is SVGAGI in the germline V gene. The CDR3 has 15 residues. The germline V and J ends were trimmed by 5 bases and 4 bases, with 15 bases remaining between them.

The chain carries TRBV4-3 and TRBJ1-2; D gene unclear. V lost 0 bases and J 1 base, leaving 12 bases between the germline ends. This CDR3 spans 16 amino acids. Germline-derived CDR1 and CDR2 are LGHNA and YSLEER. The CDR3 reads CASSQEVGRVNYGYTF. In DNA, the CDR3 is TGCGCCAGCAGCCAAGAAGTGGGCAGAGTTAACTATGGCTACACCTTC.

The chain combines TRBV5-1 with TRBJ1-2; 7 nucleotides align to TRBD1. From germline, CDR1 is SGHRS and CDR2 YFSETQ. This CDR3 region has 15 residues. J lost 0 bases, V lost 2 bases, and 4 bases had no gene match. Here the CDR3 DNA reads TGCGCCAGCAGCTTCGACAGGGCGGCTAACTATGGCTACACCTTC. This translates into CASSFDRAANYGYTF.

V and J are TRBV7-8 and TRBJ2-2, with D perhaps TRBD1 (5 bases). Germline assignment: CDR1 SGHVS and CDR2 FQNEAQ. V was clipped by 4 bases and J by 1 base, with 10 bases between them. This CDR3 has 15 amino acids. The CDR3 loop is CASSSKGLNTGELFF. The CDR3 region has the DNA TGTGCCAGCAGCTCCAAGGGGTTGAACACCGGGGAGCTGTTTTTT.

The chain is built from TRBV11-2 and TRBJ2-7, with D perhaps TRBD2 (6 bases). The CDR3 has 15 residues. V gave up 5 bases and J gave up 5 bases, with 19 bases separating them. Germline CDR1 reads SGHAT; CDR2 reads FQNNGV. CDR3 sequence (DNA): TGTGCCAGCAGCCAAACCGGAGGGAGTATAAACGAGCAGTACTTC. Translation gives CASSQTGGSINEQYF.

The table lists this clone with a count of one. J is TRBJ2-5 and V is TRBV21-1; the table's D call of TRBD2 was not tested on the DNA. TRBV21-1 represents a pseudogene. The CDR3 is 16 amino acids. CDR3: CASSKRREVRGETQYF. CDR3 sequence (DNA): TGTGCCAGCAGCAAACGTCGGGAGGTTCGGGGAGAGACCCAGTACTTC.

This rearrangement joins TRBV18 to TRBJ1-3; 8 bases match TRBD1. In germline, CDR1 is KGHSH, CDR2 LQKENI. CDR3 length: 15 residues. J was trimmed by 2 bases and V by 3 bases; bases with no gene match: 3. The CDR3 DNA is TGTGCCAGCTCACCGGACAGGGTAACTGGAAACACCATATATTTT. Translated, it gives CASSPDRVTGNTIYF.

The genes are TRBV19 and TRBJ2-7; D possibly corresponds to TRBD1 (5 bases). This CDR3 is 15 amino acids long. Germline values: CDR1 LNHDA, CDR2 SQIVND (reference sequence). Trimming shortened V by 1 base and J by 4 bases, and 14 bases separated the two germline ends. In nucleotides, the CDR3 is TGTGCCAGTAGTATAGCCCTGGATGGGGCTTACGAGCAGTACTTC. It specifies CASSIALDGAYEQYF.

V usage is TRBV4-1 and J usage is TRBJ1-2; possibly TRBD1 for D (6 bases). Germline CDR1 MGHRA, CDR2 YSYEKL. V was shortened by 5 bases and J by 8 bases, with 21 bases between the two germline ends. The CDR3 has 15 residues. The CDR3 DNA sequence: TGCGCCAGCAGCTCCCAGAGGCAGGGGTTTTGGGGCTACACCTTC. Residues: CASSSQRQGFWGYTF.

In this sample, this clone turned up a few times. The chain couples TRBV25-1 to TRBJ1-1; D unresolved. CDR1 MGHDK and CDR2 SYGVNS come from the germline V gene. There are 13 residues in the CDR3. V lost 7 bases, J lost 0 bases, and 9 bases lay in between. The CDR3 loop is CASTTVLNTEAFF. CDR3 coding DNA: TGTGCCAGCACAACAGTCTTGAACACTGAAGCTTTCTTT.